This T cell receptor beta chain was documented in a study of post-analysis software for immune sequencing data (dated by TCRdb to about 2015). Regarding the study in general: Disease courses on record covered relapsing-remitting, secondary progressive and progressive-relapsing multiple sclerosis, though some patients had no subtype annotation. Patient repertoires were compared against 11 previously published healthy control repertoires from donors aged 6 to 25 years. A subset of samples was prepared in parallel using single-end sample barcoding, then pooled and co-amplified after Illumina adapter ligation.

TCR beta repertoires were profiled from peripheral blood of 13 young patients with multiple sclerosis to demonstrate the VDJtools post-analysis software. The multiple sclerosis patients were children and adolescents ranging in age from roughly 6 to 16 years. The method behind the library was PCR. TCRdb records Illumina HiSeq 2500 as the sequencer. To reduce PCR and sequencing biases, unique molecular identifiers were incorporated into the TCR beta cDNA libraries. Per 1 to 10 million input T cells, some 500,000 cDNA molecules were obtained, such that each molecule approximated one T cell. The patient libraries were prepared and sequenced with the same protocol used for the earlier healthy control dataset. Samples belonging to the same batch were prepared together, multiplexed and sequenced on a shared HiSeq lane. In the authors' own workflow: MIGEC was used to process the raw barcoded reads, and molecular identifier groups with only a single read were discarded before consensus assembly and CDR3 extraction. VDJtools was used for post-analysis of the clonotype tables, with diversity normalized by down-sampling every dataset to the smallest sample size. Repertoire overlap clustering matched CDR3 amino acid but not nucleotide sequences to correct batch-related cross-sample contamination. TCRdb handled the public reads itself, with Q25 trimming in fastp and clone calling in MiXCR, and kept productive beta chains. Identical CDR3 protein sequences are pooled into one entry, listed with their most common genes and DNA. Clone size and V and J calls follow TCRdb, not the original study. The sample records 450,000 or so distinct CDR3 sequences, 45% of which are singletons. 9.5% to 13% of the sample rests with the top ten.

A few counts support this clonotype. There is no known antigen for this receptor. One base away there is no much larger clone; base qualities are not given. The research as a whole found: Significantly higher frequencies in patients than in controls were found for several TRBV segments, including TRBV5-6, TRBV5-1 and TRBV20-1. When samples were clustered directly using the F measure, samples prepared in the same batch co-clustered strongly, which prompted a batch-effect correction. Normalized Chao1 diversity was significantly lower in multiple sclerosis patients than controls, suggesting substantial peripheral T-cell clonal expansion. The multiple sclerosis patient group was slightly younger than the control group.

Reading from cysteine to phenylalanine, the CDR3 counts 12 amino acids. Just the 36-base CDR3 DNA is kept, in frame starting at base 1. V is pared back by 7 bases and J by 8 bases, with 14 bases lying between the germline termini. Via the germline V gene, CDR1 is ENHRY and CDR2 SYGVKD. This TCR derives from a girl aged 5 to 17 with multiple sclerosis. The sequencing input was blood. Recombination joined TRBV10-3 with TRBJ1-2; no D gene can be assigned with confidence. The CDR3 region has the sequence CAITEGYLGYTF. In nucleotides, the sequence is TGTGCCATCACCGAAGGGTACCTGGGCTACACCTTC.